The clone carrying this T cell receptor beta chain appeared a single time. What it recognizes is unknown. Germline V CDR1 and CDR2: LGHNA, YSLEER. The V and J ends lost 2 bases and 7 bases, in that order; junction bases with no gene match: 11. The CDR3 has 16 amino acids. TCRdb recomputed calls from the RT-PCR reads with MiXCR, one row per CDR3 protein. The sample contains roughly 780,000 distinct CDR3 sequences, around a sixth of which appear only once. This sample is drawn from a study of response to subunit inactivated influenza vaccine. Study-wide results and limits: Researchers suggested that each seasonal influenza vaccination recruits few new T cells.

The sample here was PBMCs from blood, taken roughly 5 days after vaccination. The V gene is TRBV4-3, the J gene TRBJ2-1; 7 bases map to TRBD2. The TCR originated in a man aged 50-59 years who received an inactivated influenza vaccine. For the CDR3, the DNA is TGCGCCAGCAGCCAACTTGGGACTAAGATTAAGAATGAGCAGTTCTTC. Protein sequence: CASSQLGTKIKNEQFF.